The 3 T cell receptor beta chains given below trace back to one sample, sequenced in a study of blood T cell repertoires in COVID-19. Profiled with immunoSEQ multiplex PCR; TCRdb holds only in-frame clones, not every one. Here the sample spans tens of thousands of clones, around 85% being singletons. The sample taken for sequencing was peripheral blood. The receptors shown here come from a man in his 70s with acute or convalescent COVID-19.

The genes are TRBV5-4 and TRBJ2-2, with D hard to call. The CDR3 is 13 amino acids. Germline CDR1 reads SGHNT; CDR2 reads YYREEE (reference sequence). Trimming cost V 4 bases and J 0 bases, with 4 bases left between them. The CDR3 bases are TGTGCCAGCAGCCCTGCGAACACCGGGGAGCTGTTTTTT. Amino acid sequence: CASSPANTGELFF. The full variable domain, rest sourced from reference TRBV5-4 and TRBJ2-2, is ETGVTQSPTHLIKTRGQQVTLRCSSQSGHNTVSWYQQALGQGPQFIFQYYREEENGRGNFPPRFSGLQFPNYSSELNVNALELDDSALYLCASSPANTGELFFGEGSRLTVL.

The J gene is TRBJ2-2, the V gene TRBV19; D unclear. The V end was cut by 3 bases, the J end by 3 bases, with 14 bases between. There are 16 residues in the CDR3. The germline V gene encodes CDR1 LNHDA and CDR2 SQIVND (reference sequence). The chain's CDR3 is CASSIPVGLYTGELFF. In nucleotides, the CDR3 is TGTGCCAGTAGTATCCCCGTCGGTCTTTACACCGGGGAGCTGTTTTTT.

The rearrangement joins TRBV28 to TRBJ2-5; 8 bases are shared with TRBD1. The CDR3 extends over 14 amino acids. V dropped 1 base and J dropped 4; count of bases not matched to a gene: 2. The germline CDR1 and CDR2 sequences are MDHEN and SYDVKM. CDR3 DNA: TGTGCCAGCAGTTTATACGACAGGGGAGAGACCCAGTACTTC. Translating gives CASSLYDRGETQYF.